The clone carrying this T cell receptor (beta chain) was picked up a small number of times. Donors in the study were healthy people who gave bone marrow. Although they were nominally healthy when sampled, donors likely had unrecorded immune exposures. The record originates from a study of cytomegalovirus exposure and HLA in healthy donors. Looking at the study overall: A previous analysis identified 90 million to 140 million unique TCR beta sequences derived from 180 million or so T cells.

Looked up from germline, CDR1 is GTSNPN and CDR2 is SVGIG (reference sequence). This CDR3 region has 11 residues. The PCR ran on 60 Vbeta and 13 Jbeta primers. Produced via immunoSEQ multiplex PCR; TCRdb's table is partial and in-frame only. The sample lists about 120,000 clones, 15% to 19% occurring once. The source material was PBMCs. The chain couples TRBV30 to TRBJ1-1; a weak D match, TRBD1 (5 bases). The clonotype comes from a woman aged 18-29 years in good health and CMV-seronegative. The CDR3 loop is CAANRGVGAFF. DNA of the CDR3: TGTGCTGCAAATAGGGGTGTCGGGGCTTTCTTT.